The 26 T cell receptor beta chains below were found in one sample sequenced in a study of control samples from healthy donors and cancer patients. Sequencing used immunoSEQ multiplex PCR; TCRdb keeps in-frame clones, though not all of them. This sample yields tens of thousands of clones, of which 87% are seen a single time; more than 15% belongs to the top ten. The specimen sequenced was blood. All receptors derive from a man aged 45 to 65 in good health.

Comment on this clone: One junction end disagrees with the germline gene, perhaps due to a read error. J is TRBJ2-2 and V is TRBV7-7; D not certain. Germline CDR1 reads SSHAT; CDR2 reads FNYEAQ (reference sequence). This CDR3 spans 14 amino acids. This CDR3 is CASTSLRNTGELFF. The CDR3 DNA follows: TGTGCTAGCACCTCTCTCAGGAACACCGGGGAGCTGTTTTTT.

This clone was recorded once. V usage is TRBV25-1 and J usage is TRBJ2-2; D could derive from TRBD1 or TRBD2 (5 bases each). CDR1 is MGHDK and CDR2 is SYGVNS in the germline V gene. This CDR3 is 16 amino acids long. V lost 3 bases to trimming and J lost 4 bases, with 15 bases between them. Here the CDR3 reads CASSDPGPSPTGELFF. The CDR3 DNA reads TGTGCCAGCAGTGACCCGGGACCCTCTCCCACCGGGGAGCTGTTTTTT. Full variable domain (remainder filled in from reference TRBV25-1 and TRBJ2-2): EADIYQTPRYLVIGTGKKITLECSQTMGHDKMYWYQQDPGMELHLIHYSYGVNSTEKGDLSSESTVSRIRTEHFPLTLESARPSHTSQYLCASSDPGPSPTGELFFGEGSRLTVL.

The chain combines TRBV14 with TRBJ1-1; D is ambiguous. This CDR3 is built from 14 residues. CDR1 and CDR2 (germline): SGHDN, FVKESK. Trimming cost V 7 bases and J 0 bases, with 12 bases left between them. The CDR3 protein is CASTLLELNTEAFF. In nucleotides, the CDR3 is TGTGCCAGCACCTTACTCGAGTTGAACACTGAAGCTTTCTTT.

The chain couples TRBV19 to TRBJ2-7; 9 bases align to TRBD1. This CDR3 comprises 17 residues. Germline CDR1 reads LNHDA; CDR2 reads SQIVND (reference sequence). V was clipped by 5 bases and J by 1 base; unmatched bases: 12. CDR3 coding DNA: TGTGCCAGTAGTGCTCCCGGGACAGGGTTAAATTCCTACGAGCAGTACTTC. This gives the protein CASSAPGTGLNSYEQYF. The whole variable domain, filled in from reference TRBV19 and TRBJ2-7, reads DGGITQSPKYLFRKEGQNVTLSCEQNLNHDAMYWYRQDPGQGLRLIYYSQIVNDFQKGDIAEGYSVSREKKESFPLTVTSAQKNPTAFYLCASSAPGTGLNSYEQYFGPGTRLTVT.

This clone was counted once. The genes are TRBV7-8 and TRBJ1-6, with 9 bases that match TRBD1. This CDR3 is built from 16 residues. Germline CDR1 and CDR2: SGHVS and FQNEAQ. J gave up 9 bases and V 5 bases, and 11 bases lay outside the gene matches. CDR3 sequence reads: CASSPKQGALASPLHF. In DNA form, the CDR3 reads TGTGCCAGCAGCCCGAAACAGGGGGCACTGGCTTCACCCCTCCACTTT.

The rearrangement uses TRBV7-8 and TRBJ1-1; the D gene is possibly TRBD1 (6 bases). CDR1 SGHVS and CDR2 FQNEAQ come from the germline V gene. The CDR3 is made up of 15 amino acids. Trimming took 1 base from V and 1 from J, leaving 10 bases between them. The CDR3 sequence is CASSLEGTRNTEAFF. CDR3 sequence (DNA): TGTGCCAGCAGCTTAGAGGGGACAAGGAACACTGAAGCTTTCTTT.

The CDR3 protein is CAWGPGTGHTEAFF. CDR3 DNA sequence: TGTGCCTGGGGGCCCGGGACAGGGCACACTGAAGCTTTCTTT. The J gene is TRBJ1-1, the V gene TRBV30; 9 bases match TRBD1. The CDR3 contains 14 residues. After removal of 5 bases from V and 3 bases from J, the junction contained 7 bases not matched to a gene. Germline loops: CDR1 GTSNPN, CDR2 SVGIG (reference sequence).

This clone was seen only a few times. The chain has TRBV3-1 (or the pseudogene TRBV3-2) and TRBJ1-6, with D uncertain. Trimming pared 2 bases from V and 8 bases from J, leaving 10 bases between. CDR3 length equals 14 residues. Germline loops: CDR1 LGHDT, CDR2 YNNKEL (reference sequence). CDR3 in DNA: TGTGCCAGCAGCCAATCACGTAGCGATTCACCCCTCCACTTT. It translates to CASSQSRSDSPLHF.

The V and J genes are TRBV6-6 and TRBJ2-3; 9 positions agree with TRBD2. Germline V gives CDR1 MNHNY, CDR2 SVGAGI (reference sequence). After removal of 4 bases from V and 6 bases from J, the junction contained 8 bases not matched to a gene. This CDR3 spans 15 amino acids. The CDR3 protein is CASSSLAGRPDTQYF. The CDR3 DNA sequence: TGTGCCAGCAGTTCTCTAGCGGGAAGACCGGATACGCAGTATTTT.

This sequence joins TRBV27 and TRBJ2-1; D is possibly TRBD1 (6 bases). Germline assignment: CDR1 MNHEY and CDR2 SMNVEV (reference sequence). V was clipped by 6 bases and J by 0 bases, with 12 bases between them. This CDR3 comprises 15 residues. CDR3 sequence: CASSPQGFSYNEQFF. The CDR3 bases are TGTGCCAGCAGCCCACAGGGATTCTCCTACAATGAGCAGTTCTTC.

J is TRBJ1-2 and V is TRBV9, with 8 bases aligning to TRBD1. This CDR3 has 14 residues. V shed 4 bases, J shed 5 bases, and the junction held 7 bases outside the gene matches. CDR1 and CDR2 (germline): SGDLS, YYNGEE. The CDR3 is CASSPPTGGYGYTF. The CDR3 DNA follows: TGTGCCAGCAGCCCTCCAACAGGGGGATATGGCTACACCTTC.

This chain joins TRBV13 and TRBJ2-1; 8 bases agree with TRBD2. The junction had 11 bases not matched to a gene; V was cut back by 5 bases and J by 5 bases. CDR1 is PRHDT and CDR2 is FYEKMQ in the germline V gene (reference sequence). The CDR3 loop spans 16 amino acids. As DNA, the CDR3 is TGTGCCAGCAGCCCCTGGGGCAGCGGGGGTAACAATGAGCAGTTCTTC. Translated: CASSPWGSGGNNEQFF.

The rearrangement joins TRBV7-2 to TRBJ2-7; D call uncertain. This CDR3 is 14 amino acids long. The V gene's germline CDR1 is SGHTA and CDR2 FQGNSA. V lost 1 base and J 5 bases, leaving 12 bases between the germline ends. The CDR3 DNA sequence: TGTGCCAGCAGCTTAGAGGTCAGCATAAACGAGCAGTACTTC. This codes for CASSLEVSINEQYF.

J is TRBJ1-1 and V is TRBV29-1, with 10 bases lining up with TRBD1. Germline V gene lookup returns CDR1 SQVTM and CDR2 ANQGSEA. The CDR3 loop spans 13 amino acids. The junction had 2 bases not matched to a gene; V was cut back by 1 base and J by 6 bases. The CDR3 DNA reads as TGCAGCGTTGAAGGGGACAGGGGAGCTGAAGCTTTCTTT. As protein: CSVEGDRGAEAFF. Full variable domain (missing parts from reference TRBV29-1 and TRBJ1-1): SAVISQKPSRDICQRGTSLTIQCQVDSQVTMMFWYRQQPGQSLTLIATANQGSEATYESGFVIDKFPISRPNLTFSTLTVSNMSPEDSSIYLCSVEGDRGAEAFFGQGTRLTVV.

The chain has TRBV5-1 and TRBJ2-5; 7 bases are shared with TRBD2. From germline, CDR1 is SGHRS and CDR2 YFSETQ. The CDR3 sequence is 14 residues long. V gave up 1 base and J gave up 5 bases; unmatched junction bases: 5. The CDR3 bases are TGCGCCAGCAGCTTGTCTCTGGGGGGGGAGACCCAGTACTTC. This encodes CASSLSLGGETQYF. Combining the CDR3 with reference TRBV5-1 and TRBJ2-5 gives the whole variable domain KAGVTQTPRYLIKTRGQQVTLSCSPISGHRSVSWYQQTPGQGLQFLFEYFSETQRNKGNFPGRFSGRQFSNSRSEMNVSTLELGDSALYLCASSLSLGGETQYFGPGTRLLVL.

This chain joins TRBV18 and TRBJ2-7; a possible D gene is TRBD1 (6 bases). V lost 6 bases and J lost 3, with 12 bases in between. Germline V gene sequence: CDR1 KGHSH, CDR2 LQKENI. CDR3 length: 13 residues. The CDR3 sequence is CASSAQQGYEQYF. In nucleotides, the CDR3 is TGTGCCAGCTCTGCGCAACAGGGCTACGAGCAGTACTTC.

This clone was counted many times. The CDR3 DNA reads as TGTGCCAGCAGCCCCAAGTTCGGGCCCGTCGGGGGCTACACCTTC. Encoded protein: CASSPKFGPVGGYTF. V is TRBV14 and J is TRBJ1-2; D is unresolved. The CDR3 has 15 residues. Trimming took 4 bases from V and 8 from J, leaving 20 bases between them. Germline V gene lookup returns CDR1 SGHDN and CDR2 FVKESK.

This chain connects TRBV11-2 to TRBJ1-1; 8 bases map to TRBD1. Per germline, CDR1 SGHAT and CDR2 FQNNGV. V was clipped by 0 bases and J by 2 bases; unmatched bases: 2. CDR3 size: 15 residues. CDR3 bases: TGTGCCAGCAGCTTAGATGCAGGGGGCAACACTGAAGCTTTCTTT. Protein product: CASSLDAGGNTEAFF.

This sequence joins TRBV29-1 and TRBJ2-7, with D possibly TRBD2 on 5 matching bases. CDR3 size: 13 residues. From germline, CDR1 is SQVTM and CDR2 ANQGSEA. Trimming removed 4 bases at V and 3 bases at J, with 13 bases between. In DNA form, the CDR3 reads TGCAGCGTTGCTAGGGAGATTGACTACGAGCAGTACTTC. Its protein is CSVAREIDYEQYF.

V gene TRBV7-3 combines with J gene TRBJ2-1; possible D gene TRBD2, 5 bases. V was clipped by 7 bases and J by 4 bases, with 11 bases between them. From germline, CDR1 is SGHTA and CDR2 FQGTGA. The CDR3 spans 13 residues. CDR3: CASIRKRYNEQFF. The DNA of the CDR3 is TGTGCCAGCATACGTAAGCGGTACAATGAGCAGTTCTTC.

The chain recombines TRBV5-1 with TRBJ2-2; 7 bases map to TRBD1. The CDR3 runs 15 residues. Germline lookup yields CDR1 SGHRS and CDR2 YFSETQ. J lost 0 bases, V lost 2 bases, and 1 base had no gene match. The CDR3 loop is CASSFGTANTGELFF. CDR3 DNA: TGCGCCAGCAGCTTCGGGACAGCGAACACCGGGGAGCTGTTTTTT.

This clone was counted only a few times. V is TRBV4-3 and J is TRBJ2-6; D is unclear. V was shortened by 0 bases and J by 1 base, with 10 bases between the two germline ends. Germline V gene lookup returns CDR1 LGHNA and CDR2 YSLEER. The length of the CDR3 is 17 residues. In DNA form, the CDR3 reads TGCGCCAGCAGCCAAGAAGGATTAGGATCTGGGGCCAACGTCCTGACTTTC. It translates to CASSQEGLGSGANVLTF.

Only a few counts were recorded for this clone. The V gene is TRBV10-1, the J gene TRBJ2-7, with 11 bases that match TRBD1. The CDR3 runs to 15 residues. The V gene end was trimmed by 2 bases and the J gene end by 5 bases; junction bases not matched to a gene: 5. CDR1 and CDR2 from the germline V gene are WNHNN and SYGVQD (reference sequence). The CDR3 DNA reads TGCGCCAGCAGTGAGGGGGACAGGGGGTCTCACGAGCAGTACTTC. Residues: CASSEGDRGSHEQYF.

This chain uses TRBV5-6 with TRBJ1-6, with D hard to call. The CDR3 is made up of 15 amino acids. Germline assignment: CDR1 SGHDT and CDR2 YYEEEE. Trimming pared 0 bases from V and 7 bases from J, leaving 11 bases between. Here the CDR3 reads CASSLVGQMNSPLHF. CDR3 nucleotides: TGTGCCAGCAGCTTGGTCGGGCAGATGAATTCACCCCTCCACTTT.

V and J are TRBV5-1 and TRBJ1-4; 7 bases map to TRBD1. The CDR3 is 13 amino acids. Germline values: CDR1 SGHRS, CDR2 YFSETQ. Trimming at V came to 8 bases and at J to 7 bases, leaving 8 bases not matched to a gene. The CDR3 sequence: CASRTGGGEKLFF. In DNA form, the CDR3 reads TGCGCCAGTAGGACAGGCGGGGGTGAAAAACTGTTTTTT.

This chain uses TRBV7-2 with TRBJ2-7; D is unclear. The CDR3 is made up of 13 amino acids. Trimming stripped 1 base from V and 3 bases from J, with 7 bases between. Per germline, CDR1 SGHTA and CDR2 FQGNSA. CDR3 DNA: TGTGCCAGCAGCTTAGGGGTCGGCTACGAGCAGTACTTC. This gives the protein CASSLGVGYEQYF.